The 17 T cell receptor beta chains presented below share a single source sample, sequenced in a study of cytomegalovirus exposure and HLA in healthy donors. 60 Vbeta and 13 Jbeta primers were used in PCR. The data were produced by immunoSEQ multiplex PCR, yet TCRdb's version contains in-frame clones alone and is incomplete. The sample lists about 110,000 clones, more than 75% occurring once. The specimen was PBMCs. The source is a woman between 50 and 59 years old in good health and CMV-seropositive.

Concerning this clone itself: At one end the junction does not follow the germline gene, possibly because of a read error. V gene TRBV19 combines with J gene TRBJ2-5, with 9 bases identical to TRBD2. The V gene's germline CDR1 is LNHDA and CDR2 SQIVND (reference sequence). The CDR3 loop spans 16 amino acids. The CDR3 DNA follows: TGTGCCGGTAGTATGTTTAGCGGGGGTGAGGAAGAGACCCAGTACTTC. Translated, it gives CAGSMFSGGEEETQYF. Full variable domain (remainder filled in from reference TRBV19 and TRBJ2-5): DGGITQSPKYLFRKEGQNVTLSCEQNLNHDAMYWYRQDPGQGLRLIYYSQIVNDFQKGDIAEGYSVSREKKESFPLTVTSAQKNPTAFYLCAGSMFSGGEEETQYFGPGTRLLVL.

The chain carries TRBV6-1 and TRBJ1-2; 9 nucleotides align to TRBD1. J was trimmed by 5 bases and V by 7 bases; bases with no gene match: 5. CDR1 is MNHNS, CDR2 SASEGT, per germline. The CDR3 covers 13 residues. CDR3: CASKGQGLYGYTF. In nucleotides, the CDR3 is TGTGCCAGCAAGGGACAGGGTCTATATGGCTACACCTTC.

This clone appeared a few times. The sample has other DNA sequences that encode this CDR3 too. CDR3 sequence (DNA): TGTGCCAGCAGTTTGGAAACGGGATCTACGCAGTATTTT. The encoded protein is CASSLETGSTQYF. The chain joins TRBV2 to TRBJ2-3; D might be TRBD2 (5 bases). The CDR3 loop spans 13 amino acids. CDR1 and CDR2 (germline): SNHLY, FYNNEI. V dropped 5 bases and J dropped 8 bases, with 14 bases sitting between them.

The V gene is TRBV28, the J gene TRBJ2-7; D may be TRBD2 (6 bases). CDR3 length equals 15 residues. V gave up 6 bases and J gave up 3 bases, with 18 bases separating them. Looked up from germline, CDR1 is MDHEN and CDR2 is SYDVKM. CDR3 residues: CASRGTGPGGYEQYF. The CDR3 DNA follows: TGTGCCAGCAGAGGAACCGGGCCCGGGGGCTACGAGCAGTACTTC.

The chain links TRBV10-2 to TRBJ2-1, with 7 bases identical to TRBD2. The V gene end was trimmed by 6 bases and the J gene end by 8 bases; junction bases not matched to a gene: 16. This CDR3 region has 16 residues. From germline, CDR1 is WSHSY and CDR2 SAAADI. CDR3 nucleotides: TGCGCCAGCAGAGACCTCCGCTGGGAGGGGCCGGATGAGCAGTTCTTC. It yields the protein CASRDLRWEGPDEQFF.

The rearrangement links TRBV15 to TRBJ1-5; possible D gene TRBD1, 6 bases. This CDR3 spans 18 amino acids. V gave up 5 bases and J gave up 4 bases, with 24 bases separating them. Germline CDR1 and CDR2: LNHNV and YYDKDF (reference sequence). This CDR3 reads CATSFRDTTVLDNQPQHF. The CDR3 nucleotides are TGTGCCACCAGCTTCCGGGACACGACTGTTTTAGATAATCAGCCCCAGCATTTT.

Written as DNA, the CDR3 is TGTGCCAGCTCACCAAGGAGGGTTAACACTGAAGCTTTCTTT. It translates to CASSPRRVNTEAFF. The V call is TRBV18, the J call TRBJ1-1, with no clear D. Deletions cut 2 bases from V and 2 bases from J, with 9 bases between. Germline V lookup: CDR1 KGHSH, CDR2 LQKENI. The CDR3 covers 14 residues.

The chain is built from TRBV18 and TRBJ2-2; TRBD1 might be the D (5 bases). Germline V lookup: CDR1 KGHSH, CDR2 LQKENI. V was pared by 5 bases and J by 2 bases, with 9 bases between. The CDR3 runs to 14 residues. The CDR3, as DNA: TGTGCCAGCTCAGCGGACATTAACACCGGGGAGCTGTTTTTT. Translating gives CASSADINTGELFF.

CDR3 nucleotides: TGTGCCATCAGTGAGGGCCGAGGGGGTTCCGATCAGCCCCAGCATTTT. Translating gives CAISEGRGGSDQPQHF. The chain couples TRBV10-3 to TRBJ1-5, with D possibly matching TRBD1 (6 bases). Germline values: CDR1 ENHRY, CDR2 SYGVKD. Deletions cut 2 bases from V and 5 bases from J, with 16 bases between. This CDR3 region has 16 residues.

This chain links TRBV14 with TRBJ2-1; maybe TRBD1 (6 bases). Trimming shortened V by 8 bases and J by 3 bases, and 17 bases separated the two germline ends. Germline V gives CDR1 SGHDN, CDR2 FVKESK. The CDR3 totals 15 residues. The CDR3 here is CASRGRGGYYNEQFF. DNA of the CDR3: TGTGCCAGCCGGGGCAGGGGCGGTTACTACAATGAGCAGTTCTTC.

V gene TRBV9 combines with J gene TRBJ2-5, with a tentative D call TRBD2 (5 bases). The closer fit of TRBJ2-7 to the DNA end suggests the J call may be wrong. The CDR3 is 15 amino acids. Germline CDR1 is SGDLS and CDR2 is YYNGEE. CDR3 nucleotides: TGTGCCAGCAGCGGCGGTGGATTACTAGCCTACGAGCAGTACTTC. It encodes CASSGGGLLAYEQYF.

A remark on this clone: The junction and the germline gene differ at one end; a read error may be behind it. The chain has TRBV7-7 and TRBJ2-2; 7 bases align to TRBD1. Germline V lookup: CDR1 SSHAT, CDR2 FNYEAQ (reference sequence). This CDR3 has 14 amino acids. The CDR3 spells CASSLQQGSGELFF. CDR3 sequence (DNA): TGTGCTAGCAGCTTACAACAGGGGTCCGGGGAGCTGTTTTTT.

This clone was recorded a few times. This CDR3 is CASSSIQSNQPQHF. The CDR3 DNA sequence: TGTGCCAGCAGTTCAATCCAGAGCAATCAGCCCCAGCATTTT. V is TRBV28 and J is TRBJ1-5; D call uncertain. Between the trimmed V and J ends, which lost 4 bases and 1 base, there was a span of 8 bases. The CDR3 is made up of 14 amino acids. CDR1 and CDR2 from the germline V gene are MDHEN and SYDVKM.

V usage is TRBV19 and J usage is TRBJ2-7; possibly TRBD1 for D (6 bases). Germline CDR1 reads LNHDA; CDR2 reads SQIVND (reference sequence). Trimming pared 8 bases from V and 4 bases from J, leaving 18 bases between. The CDR3 covers 14 residues. The CDR3 region is CASGSWDTKYEQYF. DNA for the CDR3: TGTGCCAGTGGGTCTTGGGACACTAAATACGAGCAGTACTTC.

This rearrangement joins TRBV28 to TRBJ2-5, with 7 bases fitting TRBD1. TRBJ2-7 explains the end of the DNA better; the J call may be wrong. The CDR3 is 14 residues long. Germline V gene sequence: CDR1 MDHEN, CDR2 SYDVKM. The CDR3 region is CASSGTALPYEQYF. The CDR3 bases are TGTGCCAGCAGTGGGACAGCTCTGCCCTACGAGCAGTACTTC.

This clone was recorded only once. V gene TRBV18 combines with J gene TRBJ2-3; D not resolved. Germline V gene data show CDR1 as KGHSH and CDR2 as LQKENI. Trimming removed 0 bases from V and 0 bases from J, with 19 bases in between. The CDR3 extends over 19 amino acids. CDR3 DNA sequence: TGTGCCAGCTCACCACCGAACGCCTCAGACTGGTACAGCACAGATACGCAGTATTTT. Its protein is CASSPPNASDWYSTDTQYF.

The gene calls are TRBV2 and TRBJ2-5; weak D call: TRBD1 (5 bases). The germline V gene has CDR1 SNHLY and CDR2 FYNNEI. The CDR3 is made up of 14 amino acids. V was shortened by 7 bases and J by 4 bases, with 16 bases between the two germline ends. CDR3: CASMGRSGIETQYF. The CDR3 DNA sequence: TGTGCCAGCATGGGGCGTTCAGGGATAGAGACCCAGTACTTC.